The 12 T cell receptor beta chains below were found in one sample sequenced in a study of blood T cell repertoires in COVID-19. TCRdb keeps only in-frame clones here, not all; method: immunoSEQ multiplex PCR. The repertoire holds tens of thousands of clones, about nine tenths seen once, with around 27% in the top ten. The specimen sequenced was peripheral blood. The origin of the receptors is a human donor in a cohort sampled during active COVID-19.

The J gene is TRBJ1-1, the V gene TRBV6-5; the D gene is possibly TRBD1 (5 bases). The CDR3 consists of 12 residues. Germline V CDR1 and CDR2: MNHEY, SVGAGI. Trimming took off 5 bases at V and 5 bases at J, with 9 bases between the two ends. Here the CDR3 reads CASSQGGTEAFF. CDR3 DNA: TGTGCCAGCAGTCAGGGAGGGACTGAAGCTTTCTTT.

CDR3 bases: TGTGCCAGCAGTGAAAATCCAGGGCCCGGAAACACCATATATTTT. Its protein is CASSENPGPGNTIYF. The V gene is TRBV6-1, the J gene TRBJ1-3, with D perhaps matching TRBD1 (5 bases). The V gene's germline CDR1 is MNHNS and CDR2 SASEGT. V lost 2 bases, J lost 4 bases, and 12 bases lay in between. The CDR3 extends over 15 amino acids.

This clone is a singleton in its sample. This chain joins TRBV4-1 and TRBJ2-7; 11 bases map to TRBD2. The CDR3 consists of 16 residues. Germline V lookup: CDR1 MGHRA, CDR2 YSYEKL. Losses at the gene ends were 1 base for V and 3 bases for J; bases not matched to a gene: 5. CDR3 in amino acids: CASSQGLLAGDYEQYF. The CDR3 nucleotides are TGCGCCAGCAGCCAAGGGTTACTAGCGGGGGACTACGAGCAGTACTTC.

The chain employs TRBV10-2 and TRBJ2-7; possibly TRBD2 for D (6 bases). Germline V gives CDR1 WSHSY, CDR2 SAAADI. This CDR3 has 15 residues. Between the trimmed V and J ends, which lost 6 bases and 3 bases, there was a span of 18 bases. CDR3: CASSEFGTALYEQYF. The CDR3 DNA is TGCGCCAGCAGCGAATTCGGGACTGCCCTCTACGAGCAGTACTTC.

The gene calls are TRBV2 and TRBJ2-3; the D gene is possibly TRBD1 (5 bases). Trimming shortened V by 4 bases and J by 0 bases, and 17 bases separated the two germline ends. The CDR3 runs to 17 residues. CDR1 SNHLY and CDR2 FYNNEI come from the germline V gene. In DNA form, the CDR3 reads TGTGCCAGCAGTGTATCAACAGGACCCACTAGCACAGATACGCAGTATTTT. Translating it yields CASSVSTGPTSTDTQYF.

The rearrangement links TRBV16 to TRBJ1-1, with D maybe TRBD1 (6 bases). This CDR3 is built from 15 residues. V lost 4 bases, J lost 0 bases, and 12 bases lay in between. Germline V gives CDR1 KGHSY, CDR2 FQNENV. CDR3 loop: CASSRPDRLNTEAFF. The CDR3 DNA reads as TGTGCCAGCAGCCGCCCTGACAGGCTGAACACTGAAGCTTTCTTT.

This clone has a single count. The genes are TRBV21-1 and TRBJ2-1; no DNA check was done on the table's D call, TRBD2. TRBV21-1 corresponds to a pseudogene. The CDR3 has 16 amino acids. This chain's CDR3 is CASMQIPGGCYNEQFF. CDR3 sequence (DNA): TGTGCCAGCATGCAAATCCCCGGAGGGTGTTACAATGAGCAGTTCTTC.

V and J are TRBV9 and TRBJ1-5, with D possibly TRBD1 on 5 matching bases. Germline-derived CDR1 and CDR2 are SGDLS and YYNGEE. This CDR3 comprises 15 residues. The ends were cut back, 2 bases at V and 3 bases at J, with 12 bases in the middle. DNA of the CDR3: TGTGCCAGCAGCGTCGACAGTGTCGACAATCAGCCCCAGCATTTT. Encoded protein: CASSVDSVDNQPQHF.

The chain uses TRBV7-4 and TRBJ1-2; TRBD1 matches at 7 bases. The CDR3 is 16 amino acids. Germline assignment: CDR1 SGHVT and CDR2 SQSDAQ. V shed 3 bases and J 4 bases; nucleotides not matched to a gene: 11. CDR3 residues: CASSLPGTDRIYGYTF. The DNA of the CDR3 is TGTGCCAGCAGCTTGCCCGGGACAGATAGGATCTATGGCTACACCTTC.

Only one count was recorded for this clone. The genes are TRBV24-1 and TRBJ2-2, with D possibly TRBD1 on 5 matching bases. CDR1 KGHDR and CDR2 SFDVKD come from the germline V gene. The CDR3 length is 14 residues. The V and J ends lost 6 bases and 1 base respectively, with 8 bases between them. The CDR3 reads CATSRQGNTGELFF. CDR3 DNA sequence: TGTGCCACCAGTCGGCAGGGGAACACCGGGGAGCTGTTTTTT.

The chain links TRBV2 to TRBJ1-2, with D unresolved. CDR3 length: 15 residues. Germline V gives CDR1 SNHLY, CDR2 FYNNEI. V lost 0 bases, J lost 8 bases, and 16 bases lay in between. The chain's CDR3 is CASSEARAISMGYTF. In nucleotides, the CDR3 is TGTGCCAGCAGTGAAGCCCGAGCGATCTCAATGGGCTACACCTTC. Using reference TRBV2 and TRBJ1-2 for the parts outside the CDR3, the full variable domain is EPEVTQTPSHQVTQMGQEVILRCVPISNHLYFYWYRQILGQKVEFLVSFYNNEISEKSEIFDDQFSVERPDGSNFTLKIRSTKLEDSAMYFCASSEARAISMGYTFGSGTRLTVV.

The CDR3 coding sequence is TGCGCCAGCAGCTTGGGGGTCAGGAGCACAGATACGCAGTATTTT. Protein: CASSLGVRSTDTQYF. The chain joins TRBV5-1 to TRBJ2-3; D is undetermined. This CDR3 spans 15 amino acids. CDR1 SGHRS and CDR2 YFSETQ come from the germline V gene. V shed 0 bases and J shed 0 bases, with 8 bases lying between them.